These 11 T cell receptor beta chains were all obtained from the same sample, sequenced in a study of T-cell memory formation after mild COVID-19 (dated by TCRdb to about 2021). The library was produced with 5' RACE. Sequencer: Illumina NovaSeq 6000. The public reads were reprocessed in TCRdb via fastp at Q25 and MiXCR, keeping in-frame beta chains. Records with the same CDR3 protein are collapsed into one entry carrying the most frequent genes and DNA. The sample table holds 350,000 to 500,000 distinct CDR3 sequences, of which about 20% were seen once. The ten largest clones represent about a fifth of the sample. Input material: PBMCs or a T cell subset sorted from them (not recorded which). Receptors were obtained from a man aged 18-30 years who had mild COVID-19 (a few samples of this study predate the infection). The sample titles of this study are shuffled in the database, so cell type and time point are left out; the donor was told from shared clones.

The CDR3 nucleotides are TGTGCCATCAGTCCGACAGAGAACACCGGGGAGCTGTTTTTT. It yields the protein CAISPTENTGELFF. The chain recombines TRBV10-3 with TRBJ2-2; D is perhaps TRBD1 (5 bases). Between the trimmed V and J ends, which lost 5 bases and 1 base, there was a span of 8 bases. Germline lookup yields CDR1 ENHRY and CDR2 SYGVKD. The CDR3 loop spans 14 amino acids.

In its sample, this clonotype was seen once. A much bigger clone sits one base away, suggesting this may be a read error. J is TRBJ2-1 and V is TRBV7-2, with 7 bases matching TRBD1. This CDR3 region has 14 residues. Germline V gives CDR1 SGHTA, CDR2 FQGNSA. The CDR3 DNA is TGTGCCAGCAGCGAGGACAGGTCCTACAATGAGCAGTTATTC. This codes for CASSEDRSYNEQLF.

The sample holds a few counts of this clonotype. The chain is built from TRBV28 and TRBJ2-7; D not resolved. CDR1 and CDR2 from the germline V gene are MDHEN and SYDVKM. Deletions cut 6 bases from V and 6 bases from J, with 12 bases between. This CDR3 has 12 residues. This chain's CDR3 is CASSGRGFEQYF. For the CDR3, the DNA is TGTGCCAGCAGCGGCCGAGGATTCGAGCAGTACTTC. Looking up the rest from reference TRBV28 and TRBJ2-7 gives the full variable domain: DVKVTQSSRYLVKRTGEKVFLECVQDMDHENMFWYRQDPGLGLRLIYFSYDVKMKEKGDIPEGYSVSREKKERFSLILESASTNQTSMYLCASSGRGFEQYFGPGTRLTVT.

The V gene is TRBV4-3, the J gene TRBJ1-1; no firm D call. The germline gives CDR1 LGHNA, CDR2 YSLEER. V was shortened by 4 bases and J by 1 base, with 13 bases between the two germline ends. The CDR3 sequence is 15 residues long. For the CDR3, the DNA is TGCGCCAGCAGCCCATTCGAGCGGGAGAACACTGAAGCTTTCTTT. Amino acids: CASSPFERENTEAFF.

This clonotype was counted only a few times. An end of the junction differs from the germline gene, which may be a read error. The rearrangement joins TRBV7-7 to TRBJ2-5, with TRBD1 as a possible D gene (5 bases). CDR1 and CDR2 from the germline V gene are SSHAT and FNYEAQ (reference sequence). CDR3 size: 14 residues. The CDR3, as DNA: TGTGCTAGCAGCTTAGGCGCAGGGTGGGAGACCCAGTACTTC. It encodes CASSLGAGWETQYF.

The CDR3 region is CASSQVGGGNQPQHF. Here the CDR3 DNA reads TGCGCCAGCAGCCAAGTCGGGGGGGGAAATCAGCCCCAGCATTTT. The genes are TRBV4-1 and TRBJ1-5, with TRBD1 as a possible D gene (5 bases). V was cut by 1 base and J by 4 bases, with 11 bases left in between. CDR1 and CDR2 (germline): MGHRA, YSYEKL. This CDR3 is 15 amino acids long.

This clonotype was detected a few times. The chain joins TRBV5-4 to TRBJ2-7; D is possibly TRBD1 or TRBD2 (6 bases each). The CDR3 consists of 13 residues. The germline V gene has CDR1 SGHNT and CDR2 YYREEE (reference sequence). The V end lost 7 bases, the J end lost 4 bases, and 15 bases lay between the germline ends. The CDR3 here is CASGVWGAYEQYF. The CDR3 nucleotides read TGTGCCAGCGGGGTTTGGGGGGCATACGAGCAGTACTTC.

The chain uses TRBV4-3 and TRBJ1-5; D uncertain. In germline, CDR1 is LGHNA, CDR2 YSLEER. This CDR3 is 16 amino acids long. V lost 0 bases, J lost 5 bases, and 14 bases lay in between. CDR3 in amino acids: CASSQEFPQDDQPQHF. CDR3 bases: TGCGCCAGCAGCCAAGAGTTCCCCCAGGATGATCAGCCCCAGCATTTT.

There are a few counts of this clonotype. The chain has TRBV7-9 and TRBJ2-1; D not resolved. This CDR3 is built from 14 residues. V lost 5 bases and J lost 6, with 14 bases in between. Germline CDR1 is SEHNR and CDR2 is FQNEAQ (reference sequence). CDR3 DNA: TGTGCCAGCAGCAGGTCCCAGGCCTCCAATGAGCAGTTCTTC. It translates to CASSRSQASNEQFF.

The chain links TRBV10-3 to TRBJ2-7, with D possibly called TRBD1 or TRBD2 (5 bases each). The CDR3 runs 13 residues. The V gene's germline CDR1 is ENHRY and CDR2 SYGVKD. V gave up 10 bases and J gave up 4 bases, with 17 bases separating them. CDR3 sequence reads: CATKGVGGYEQYV. CDR3 DNA sequence: TGTGCCACGAAAGGGGTTGGGGGTTACGAGCAGTACGTC.

The V call is TRBV20-1, the J call TRBJ2-1; 10 bases agree with TRBD2. Germline V gene sequence: CDR1 DFQATT, CDR2 SNEGSKA (reference sequence). The CDR3 sequence is 15 residues long. Trimming removed 3 bases from V and 3 bases from J; junction bases left unmatched: 5. The CDR3 protein is CSARLGLAFYNEQFF. In DNA, the CDR3 is TGCAGTGCTAGGCTGGGACTAGCGTTCTACAATGAGCAGTTCTTC.